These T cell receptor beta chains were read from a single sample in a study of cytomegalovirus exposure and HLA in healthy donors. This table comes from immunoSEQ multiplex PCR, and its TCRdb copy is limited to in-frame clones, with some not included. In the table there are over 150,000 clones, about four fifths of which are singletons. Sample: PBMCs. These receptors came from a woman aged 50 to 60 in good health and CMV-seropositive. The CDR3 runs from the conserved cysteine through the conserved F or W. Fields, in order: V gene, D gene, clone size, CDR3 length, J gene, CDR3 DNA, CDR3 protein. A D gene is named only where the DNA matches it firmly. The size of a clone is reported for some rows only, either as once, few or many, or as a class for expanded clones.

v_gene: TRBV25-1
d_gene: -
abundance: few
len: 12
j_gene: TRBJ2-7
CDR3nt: TGTGCCAGCAGGGGGGGTACCTACGAGCAGTACTTC
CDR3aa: CASRGGTYEQYF

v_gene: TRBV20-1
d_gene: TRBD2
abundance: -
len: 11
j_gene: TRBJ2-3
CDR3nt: TGCAGGGGCGGGAGTGTCGATACGCAGTATTTT
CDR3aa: CRGGSVDTQYF

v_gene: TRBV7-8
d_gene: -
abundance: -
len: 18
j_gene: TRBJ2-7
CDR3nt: TGTGCCAGCAGCTACAGGTACAGGCTAGCGACCCGCTACTACGAGTTATGGTTC
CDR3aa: CASSYRYRLATRYYELWF

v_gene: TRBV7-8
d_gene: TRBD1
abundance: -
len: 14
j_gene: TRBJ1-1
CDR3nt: TGTGCCAGCAGCTTAGGAAACAGGGGGCAGGGAGCTTTCTTT
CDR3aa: CASSLGNRGQGAFF

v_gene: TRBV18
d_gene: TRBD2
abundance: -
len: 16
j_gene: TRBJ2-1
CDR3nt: TGTGCCAGCTCACCGCCCAGCGGGGGCTCCTACAATGAGCAGTTCTTC
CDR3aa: CASSPPSGGSYNEQFF

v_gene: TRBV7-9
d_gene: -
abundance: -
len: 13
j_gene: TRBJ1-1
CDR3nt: TGTGCCAGCAGGGGAGGGGTGAACACTGAAGCTTTCTTT
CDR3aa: CASRGGVNTEAFF

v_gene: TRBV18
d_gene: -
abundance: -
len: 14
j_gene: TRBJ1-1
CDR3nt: TGTGCCAGCTCACCTCGTGACTGGGACACTGAAGCTTTCTTT
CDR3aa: CASSPRDWDTEAFF

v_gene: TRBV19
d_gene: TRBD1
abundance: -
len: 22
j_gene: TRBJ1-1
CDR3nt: TGTGCCAGTAGTATTCAACCCCCGGCAGGGGGAAAAACTGGGATGAAAAACACTGAAGCTTTCTTT
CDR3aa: CASSIQPPAGGKTGMKNTEAFF

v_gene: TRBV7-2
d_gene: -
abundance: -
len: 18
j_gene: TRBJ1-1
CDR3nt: TGTGCCAGCAGCAAATCTGGGGGGGACACGTTCTATTTCACTGAAGCTTTCTTT
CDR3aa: CASSKSGGDTFYFTEAFF

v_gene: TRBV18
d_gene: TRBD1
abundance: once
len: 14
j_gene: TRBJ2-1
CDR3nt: TGTGCCAGCTCACCAGAACCGGGACAGTCAGCGCAGTTCTTC
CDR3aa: CASSPEPGQSAQFF

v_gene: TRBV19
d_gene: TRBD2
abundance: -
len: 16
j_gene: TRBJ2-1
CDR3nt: TGTGCCAGTAGTAACTCCCGACTAGCGGGGACGGATGAGCAGTTCTTC
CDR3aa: CASSNSRLAGTDEQFF

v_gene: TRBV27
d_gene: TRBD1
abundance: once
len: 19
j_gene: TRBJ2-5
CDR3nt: TGTGCCAGCAGTTTATACCTTCCGACCGGGACAGGGGCTGGTGAGACCCAGTACTTC
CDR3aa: CASSLYLPTGTGAGETQYF

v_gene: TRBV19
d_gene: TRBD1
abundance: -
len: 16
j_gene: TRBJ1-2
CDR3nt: TGTGCCAGTAGTTCTCCCAGGGGGACCAGGAACTATGGCTACACCTTC
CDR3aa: CASSSPRGTRNYGYTF

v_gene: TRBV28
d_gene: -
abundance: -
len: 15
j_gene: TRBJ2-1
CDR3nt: TGTGCCAGCAGTACCCAGGTGGGGCCCAGGAGTGAGCAGTTCTTC
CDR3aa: CASSTQVGPRSEQFF

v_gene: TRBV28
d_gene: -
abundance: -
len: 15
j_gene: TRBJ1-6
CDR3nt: TGTGCCAGCAGTTTAGGCGGCAGACGCAATTCACCCCTCCACTTT
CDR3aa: CASSLGGRRNSPLHF

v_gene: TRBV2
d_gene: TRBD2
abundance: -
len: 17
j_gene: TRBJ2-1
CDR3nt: TGTGCCAGCAGTTCCAGACTAGCGGGCCTACCGGACGATGAGCAGTTCTTC
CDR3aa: CASSSRLAGLPDDEQFF

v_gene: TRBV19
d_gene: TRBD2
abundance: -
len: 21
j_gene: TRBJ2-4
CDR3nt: TGTGCCAGTAGTCCCGGACTAGCGGGAGGGCCACAACCGGTCGCCAAAAACATTCAGTACTTC
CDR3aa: CASSPGLAGGPQPVAKNIQYF

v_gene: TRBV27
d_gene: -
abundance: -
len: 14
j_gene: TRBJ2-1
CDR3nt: TGTGCCAGCAGTATGACGGGCGGTCAGGGTGAGCAGTTCTTC
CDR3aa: CASSMTGGQGEQFF

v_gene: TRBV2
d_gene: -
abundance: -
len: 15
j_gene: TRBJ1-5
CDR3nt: TGTGCCAGCAGAAATACAGGGATGGAAAATCAGCCCCAGCATTTT
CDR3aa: CASRNTGMENQPQHF

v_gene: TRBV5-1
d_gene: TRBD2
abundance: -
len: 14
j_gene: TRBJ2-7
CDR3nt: TGCGCCAGCAGCTTGAGCGGGAGGTCCTACGAGCAGTACTTC
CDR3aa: CASSLSGRSYEQYF

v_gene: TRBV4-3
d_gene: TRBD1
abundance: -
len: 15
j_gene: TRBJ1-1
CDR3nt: TGCGCCAGCAGCCAGAGGGACAGGAGGAACACTGAAGCTTTCTTT
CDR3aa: CASSQRDRRNTEAFF

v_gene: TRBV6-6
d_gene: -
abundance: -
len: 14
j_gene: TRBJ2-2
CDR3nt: TGTGCCAGCAGCTATAGGGGCGGCACCGGGGAGCTGTTTTTT
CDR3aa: CASSYRGGTGELFF

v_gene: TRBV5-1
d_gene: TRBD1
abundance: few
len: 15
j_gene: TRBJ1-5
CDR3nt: TGCGCCAGCAGGGCGGGACAGGGGGCCTCGGGACCCCAGCATTTT
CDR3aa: CASRAGQGASGPQHF

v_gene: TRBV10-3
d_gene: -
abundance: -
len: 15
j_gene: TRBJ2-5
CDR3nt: TGTGCCATCAGTGAGTCGATAGCAGGGATGGAGACCCAGTACTTC
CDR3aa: CAISESIAGMETQYF

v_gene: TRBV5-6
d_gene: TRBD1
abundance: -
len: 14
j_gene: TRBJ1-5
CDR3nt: TGTGCCAGCAGCTCAGGGGGAAGCAATCAGCCCCAGCATTTT
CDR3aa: CASSSGGSNQPQHF

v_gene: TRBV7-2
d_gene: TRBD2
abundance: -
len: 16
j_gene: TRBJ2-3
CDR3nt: TGTGCCAGCAGCTCAGCGGCTAGCGGGGCCCCAGATACGCAGTATTTT
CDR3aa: CASSSAASGAPDTQYF

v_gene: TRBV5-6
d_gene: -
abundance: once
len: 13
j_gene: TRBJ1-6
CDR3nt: TGTGCCAGCAGCTTGGCCCCCAGGGTAACCCTCCACTTT
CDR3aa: CASSLAPRVTLHF

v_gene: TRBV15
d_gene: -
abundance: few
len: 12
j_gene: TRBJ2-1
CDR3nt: TGTGCCACCAGCCTAGGACAAAATGAGCAGTTCTTC
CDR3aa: CATSLGQNEQFF

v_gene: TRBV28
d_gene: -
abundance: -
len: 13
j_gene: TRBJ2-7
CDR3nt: TGTGCCAGCAGTGGTGGGACTCCCTACGAGCAGTACTTC
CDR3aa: CASSGGTPYEQYF

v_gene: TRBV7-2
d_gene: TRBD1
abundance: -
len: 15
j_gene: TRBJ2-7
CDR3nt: TGTGCCAGCAGCTCTAGTCCGACAGGGATCTACGAGCAGTACTTC
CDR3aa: CASSSSPTGIYEQYF

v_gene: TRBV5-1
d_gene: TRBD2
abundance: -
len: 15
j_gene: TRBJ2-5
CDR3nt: TGCGCCAGCAGCTTGTGGGCGGGAGGTTTGGAGACCCAGTACTTC
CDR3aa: CASSLWAGGLETQYF

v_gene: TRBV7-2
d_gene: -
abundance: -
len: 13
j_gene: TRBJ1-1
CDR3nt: TGTGCCAGCAGCACCCACAGCACCACTGAAGCTTTCTTT
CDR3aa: CASSTHSTTEAFF

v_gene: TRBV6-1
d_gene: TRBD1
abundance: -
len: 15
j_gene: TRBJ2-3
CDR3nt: TGTGCCAGCAGCCCCGACAGGGCTAGCACAGATACGCAGTATTTT
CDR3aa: CASSPDRASTDTQYF

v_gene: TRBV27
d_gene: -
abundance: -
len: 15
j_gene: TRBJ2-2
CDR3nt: TGTGCCAGCAGTCCCTCCTTGGGGGGGCACGGGGAGCTGTTTTTT
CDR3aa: CASSPSLGGHGELFF

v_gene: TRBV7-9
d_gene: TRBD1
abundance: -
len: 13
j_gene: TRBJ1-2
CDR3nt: TGTGCCAGCAGCCGAACAGGGGCCAATGGCTACACCTTC
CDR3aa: CASSRTGANGYTF

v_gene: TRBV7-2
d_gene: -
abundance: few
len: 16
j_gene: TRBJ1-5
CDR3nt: TGTGCCAGCAGCTTCTCCGGGGTACTCGGGGGACAGCCCCAGCATTTT
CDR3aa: CASSFSGVLGGQPQHF

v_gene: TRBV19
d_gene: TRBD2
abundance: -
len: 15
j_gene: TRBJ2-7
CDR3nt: TGTGCCAGTGGGTACGTAGCGCCAGCGGGGGCTGAGCAGTACTTC
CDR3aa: CASGYVAPAGAEQYF

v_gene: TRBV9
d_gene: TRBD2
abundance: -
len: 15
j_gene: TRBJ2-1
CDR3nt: TGTGCCAGCAGCATCATAGCGGGGGGACTCAATGAGCAGTTCTTC
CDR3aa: CASSIIAGGLNEQFF

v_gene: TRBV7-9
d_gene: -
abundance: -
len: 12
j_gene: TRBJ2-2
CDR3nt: TGTTCCAGCAGCTTAGGTCTCGGGGAGCTGTTTTTT
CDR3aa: CSSSLGLGELFF

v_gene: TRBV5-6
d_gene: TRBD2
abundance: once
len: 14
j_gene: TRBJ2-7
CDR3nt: TGTGCCAGCAGCTTCCTACTAGCGGGTTACGAGCAGTACTTC
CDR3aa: CASSFLLAGYEQYF

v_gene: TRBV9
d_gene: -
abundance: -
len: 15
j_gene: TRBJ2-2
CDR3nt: TGTGCCAGCAGCGTAGCAGGGGGGTTCACCGGGGAGCTGTTTTTT
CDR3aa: CASSVAGGFTGELFF

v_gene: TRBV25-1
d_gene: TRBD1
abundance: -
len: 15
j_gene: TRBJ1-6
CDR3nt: TGTGCCAGCAGTGACACCAGGACAGGGAGTTCACCCCTCCACTTT
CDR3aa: CASSDTRTGSSPLHF

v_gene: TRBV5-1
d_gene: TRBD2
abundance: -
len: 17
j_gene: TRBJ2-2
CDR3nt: TGCGCCAGCAGCTTGCTCCCCAGCGGGGGGAACACCGGGGAGCTGTTTTTT
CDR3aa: CASSLLPSGGNTGELFF

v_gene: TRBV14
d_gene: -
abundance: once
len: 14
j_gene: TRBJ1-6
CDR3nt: TGTGCCAGCAGCCGGGGACAATATAATTCACCCCTCCACTTT
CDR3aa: CASSRGQYNSPLHF